One and the same sample provided the 27 T cell receptor beta chains below, sequenced in a study of Ad26.COV2.S vaccination and SARS-CoV-2 variants (dated by TCRdb to 2020 to 2023). The sample's treatment or condition label, in plain terms: about 20 received Ad26.COV2.S at low or high dose, single or two shots; 5 received placebo; per-sample allocation not given. For vaccine and placebo recipients, repertoires were sequenced using samples collected on day 63 after the first injection. Receptor amplification or capture employed the immunoSEQ multiplex PCR assay. TCRdb took this table from immuneACCESS and kept in-frame rearrangements with V and J called. Such tables lack part of the clones; where checked against another copy, unresolved V genes explain under half of the gap, and the rest is unexplained. The sample profile shows some 350,000 clones; almost 90% of them were found once. Approximately 5.8% of the sample comes from the top ten.

Source: peripheral blood, taken in a trial of Ad26.COV2.S vaccine versus placebo. These receptors all stem from a person between 18 and 60 years old who received the Ad26.COV2.S COVID-19 vaccine or a placebo.

The chain is built from TRBV4-3 and TRBJ1-4; no definite D call. CDR1 and CDR2 from the germline V gene are LGHNA and YSLEER. The CDR3 runs to 15 residues. The V and J ends lost 7 bases and 1 base respectively, with 13 bases between them. CDR3 in amino acids: CASKLSPGTNEKLFF. The DNA of the CDR3 is TGCGCCAGCAAACTGTCCCCAGGAACTAATGAAAAACTGTTTTTT.

V and J are TRBV18 and TRBJ1-1; a weak D match, TRBD1 (6 bases). This CDR3 is 15 amino acids long. V was clipped by 0 bases and J by 2 bases, with 10 bases between them. Germline V gives CDR1 KGHSH, CDR2 LQKENI. This chain's CDR3 is CASSPPGTPNTEAFF. Here the CDR3 DNA reads TGTGCCAGCTCACCACCCGGGACACCTAACACTGAAGCTTTCTTT.

This chain uses TRBV3-1 (or the pseudogene TRBV3-2) with TRBJ1-4; the D gene is possibly TRBD1 (5 bases). Trimming took 4 bases from V and 7 from J, leaving 16 bases between them. The CDR3 loop spans 15 amino acids. CDR1 is LGHDT, CDR2 YNNKEL, per germline (reference sequence). The CDR3 is CASSPLGGWGEKLFF. The CDR3 DNA reads TGTGCCAGCAGCCCGCTCGGGGGATGGGGTGAAAAACTGTTTTTT.

The rearrangement uses TRBV4-3 and TRBJ1-1; D remains unclear. Germline CDR1 reads LGHNA; CDR2 reads YSLEER. The CDR3 runs 13 residues. V was clipped by 2 bases and J by 5 bases, with 9 bases between them. The CDR3 protein is CASSQSGLTEAFF. The CDR3 nucleotides are TGCGCCAGCAGCCAATCCGGACTTACTGAAGCTTTCTTT.

The J gene is TRBJ1-6, the V gene TRBV5-6; D not certain. Between the trimmed V and J ends, which lost 0 bases and 0 bases, there was a span of 10 bases. The CDR3 runs 17 residues. In germline, CDR1 is SGHDT, CDR2 YYEEEE. This CDR3 reads CASSLVLGSSYNSPLHF. The DNA for the CDR3 is TGTGCCAGCAGCTTGGTATTAGGGAGCTCCTATAATTCACCCCTCCACTTT.

The chain carries TRBV4-2 and TRBJ2-2, with 9 nucleotides matching TRBD2. CDR1 LGHNA and CDR2 YNFKEQ come from the germline V gene. Trimming cost V 0 bases and J 4 bases; bases outside gene matches: 6. The CDR3 is made up of 17 amino acids. The CDR3 bases are TGTGCCAGCAGCCAAGATATTGGGACTAGCCCCACCGGGGAGCTGTTTTTT. Translating it yields CASSQDIGTSPTGELFF.

The chain joins TRBV2 to TRBJ2-1; D uncertain. Germline V gene data show CDR1 as SNHLY and CDR2 as FYNNEI. With 11 bases removed from V and 5 bases from J, the gap between germline ends came to 13 bases. The CDR3 spans 12 residues. CDR3 in DNA: TGTGCCGGACGGGCGGATGACAATGAGCAGTTCTTC. This codes for CAGRADDNEQFF.

The CDR3 spells CSASPRLYGYTF. Here the CDR3 DNA reads TGCAGTGCTAGTCCCCGCCTCTATGGCTACACCTTC. The chain combines TRBV20-1 with TRBJ1-2; no reliable D call. The V end lost 3 bases, the J end lost 4 bases, and 9 bases lay between the germline ends. Per germline, CDR1 DFQATT and CDR2 SNEGSKA (reference sequence). The CDR3 consists of 12 residues.

The chain employs TRBV3-1 (or the pseudogene TRBV3-2) and TRBJ1-1; tentatively, D is TRBD1 (5 bases). Germline CDR1 is LGHDT and CDR2 is YNNKEL (reference sequence). This CDR3 region has 11 residues. V lost 3 bases and J 11 bases, leaving 10 bases between the germline ends. Here the CDR3 reads CASSQQGSAFF. The CDR3 nucleotides read TGTGCCAGCAGCCAGCAGGGCTCCGCTTTCTTT.

The rearrangement joins TRBV6-6 to TRBJ1-1, with D hard to call. The CDR3 spans 14 residues. From germline, CDR1 is MNHNY and CDR2 SVGAGI (reference sequence). Trimming cost V 4 bases and J 2 bases, with 11 bases left between them. The CDR3 nucleotides read TGTGCCAGCAGTTTGGGAACATCCAACACTGAAGCTTTCTTT. Translated, it gives CASSLGTSNTEAFF.

The chain has TRBV3-1 (or the pseudogene TRBV3-2) and TRBJ2-3; 11 nucleotides line up with TRBD2. In germline, CDR1 is LGHDT, CDR2 YNNKEL (reference sequence). The CDR3 sequence is 18 residues long. The V gene end was trimmed by 0 bases and the J gene end by 0 bases; junction bases not matched to a gene: 5. CDR3 sequence: CASSQEGRLAGSTDTQYF. The CDR3 DNA is TGTGCCAGCAGCCAAGAAGGGAGACTAGCGGGAAGCACAGATACGCAGTATTTT.

CDR3: CATRRTAQNTEAFF. DNA for the CDR3: TGTGCCACACGGCGGACAGCTCAAAACACTGAAGCTTTCTTT. This chain connects TRBV27 to TRBJ1-1; tentatively, D is TRBD1 (6 bases). Germline V gene data show CDR1 as MNHEY and CDR2 as SMNVEV (reference sequence). The CDR3 totals 14 residues. Trimming took 10 bases from V and 2 from J, leaving 17 bases between them.

CDR3 region: CASSLGTGAIYGYTF. CDR3 nucleotide sequence: TGTGCCAGCAGCTTAGGGACAGGGGCGATCTATGGCTACACCTTC. The chain couples TRBV7-6 to TRBJ1-2; TRBD1 matches 9 bases. V was pared by 1 base and J by 4 bases, with 4 bases of the junction left unmatched. The CDR3 covers 15 residues. The germline V gene encodes CDR1 SGHVS and CDR2 FNYEAQ.

This clone was seen only a few times. The V call is TRBV6-5, the J call TRBJ2-7; D may match TRBD1 or TRBD2 (6 bases each). CDR1 is MNHEY and CDR2 is SVGAGI in the germline V gene. The CDR3 is 13 residues long. V was pared by 6 bases and J by 2 bases, with 11 bases between. CDR3 protein: CASRDGGPYEQYF. The DNA for the CDR3 is TGTGCCAGCAGAGACGGGGGCCCCTACGAGCAGTACTTC.

The genes are TRBV4-3 and TRBJ1-4; 9 nucleotides align to TRBD1. This CDR3 has 19 residues. Germline loops: CDR1 LGHNA, CDR2 YSLEER. After removal of 0 bases from V and 0 bases from J, the junction contained 8 bases not matched to a gene. This chain's CDR3 is CASSQDKGQGLSTNEKLFF. CDR3 DNA: TGCGCCAGCAGCCAAGATAAGGGACAGGGACTCTCAACTAATGAAAAACTGTTTTTT.

The chain links TRBV5-6 to TRBJ1-1, with D perhaps matching TRBD1 (5 bases). The CDR3 totals 12 residues. Trimming cost V 6 bases and J 5 bases, with 11 bases left between them. Germline V gene sequence: CDR1 SGHDT, CDR2 YYEEEE. CDR3 coding DNA: TGTGCCAGCACCGACGGGGGGACTGAAGCTTTCTTT. Translating it yields CASTDGGTEAFF.

Only one count was recorded for this clone. The chain employs TRBV6-2 or TRBV6-3 and TRBJ1-1; 11 bases align to TRBD1. Germline V lookup: CDR1 MNHEY, CDR2 SVGEGT. Trimming cost V 5 bases and J 4 bases; bases outside gene matches: 9. CDR3 size: 16 residues. In DNA, the CDR3 is TGTGCCAGCAGTCAAGGGACAGGGGGGATAGTCACTGAAGCTTTCTTT. Protein product: CASSQGTGGIVTEAFF.

This chain connects TRBV30 to TRBJ2-1, with a weak D call TRBD2 (5 bases). The length of the CDR3 is 14 residues. V was shortened by 4 bases and J by 4 bases, with 14 bases between the two germline ends. Germline-derived CDR1 and CDR2 are GTSNPN and SVGIG (reference sequence). CDR3 amino acids: CAWKGGSPYNEQFF. The CDR3 DNA reads TGTGCCTGGAAGGGCGGGTCTCCTTACAATGAGCAGTTCTTC. Full variable domain (remainder filled in from reference TRBV30 and TRBJ2-1): SQTIHQWPATLVQPVGSPLSLECTVEGTSNPNLYWYRQAAGRGLQLLFYSVGIGQISSEVPQNLSASRPQDRQFILSSKKLLLSDSGFYLCAWKGGSPYNEQFFGPGTRLTVL.

This clone was detected only once. This chain uses TRBV4-1 with TRBJ2-1; TRBD2 is a possible D gene (6 bases). This CDR3 is 15 amino acids long. Germline V gives CDR1 MGHRA, CDR2 YSYEKL. Trimming took off 2 bases at V and 7 bases at J, with 15 bases between the two ends. In DNA, the CDR3 is TGCGCCAGCAGCCAAATGATGGGACTCGCGAATGAGCAGTTCTTC. Protein sequence: CASSQMMGLANEQFF.

J is TRBJ1-1 and V is TRBV3-1 (or the pseudogene TRBV3-2), with D unresolved. V was pared by 5 bases and J by 4 bases, with 8 bases between. CDR1 and CDR2 from the germline V gene are LGHDT and YNNKEL (reference sequence). The CDR3 spans 12 residues. The CDR3 spells CASSTSSTEAFF. CDR3 bases: TGTGCCAGCAGCACCTCGAGCACTGAAGCTTTCTTT.

This clone was recorded once. This rearrangement joins TRBV27 to TRBJ1-3, with a weak D call TRBD1 (5 bases). The CDR3 has 15 amino acids. Germline CDR1 is MNHEY and CDR2 is SMNVEV (reference sequence). The ends were cut back, 0 bases at V and 0 bases at J, with 6 bases in the middle. The chain's CDR3 is CASSLSGTSGNTIYF. DNA for the CDR3: TGTGCCAGCAGTTTATCAGGGACCTCTGGAAACACCATATATTTT.

The chain employs TRBV4-2 and TRBJ2-5; 7 bases align to TRBD2. Germline CDR1 and CDR2: LGHNA and YNFKEQ. The CDR3 is 15 residues long. V lost 4 bases to trimming and J lost 4 bases; unmatched junction nucleotides: 9. DNA for the CDR3: TGTGCCAGCAGCCGGCTCGTGGGGGGGGGAGAGACCCAGTACTTC. Residues: CASSRLVGGGETQYF.

The chain couples TRBV2 to TRBJ1-2, with D maybe TRBD1 (6 bases). CDR3 size: 13 residues. Germline values: CDR1 SNHLY, CDR2 FYNNEI. Trimming shortened V by 4 bases and J by 2 bases, and 8 bases separated the two germline ends. The CDR3 DNA is TGTGCCAGCAGTGGGACAGCCAACTATGGCTACACCTTC. Residues: CASSGTANYGYTF.

V usage is TRBV27 and J usage is TRBJ1-5; no clear D gene. Trimming shortened V by 7 bases and J by 1 base, and 8 bases separated the two germline ends. The CDR3 loop spans 13 amino acids. The germline CDR1 and CDR2 sequences are MNHEY and SMNVEV (reference sequence). The CDR3 sequence is CASMMGSNQPQHF. The CDR3, as DNA: TGTGCCAGCATGATGGGGAGCAATCAGCCCCAGCATTTT.

The V and J genes are TRBV12-3 or TRBV12-4 and TRBJ2-1; D gene uncertain. The CDR3 runs 12 residues. Trimming pared 6 bases from V and 5 bases from J, leaving 8 bases between. The CDR3 loop reads CASSQTNNEQFF. The CDR3 DNA reads as TGTGCCAGCAGCCAAACTAACAATGAGCAGTTCTTC.

This chain links TRBV4-3 with TRBJ1-6; D is possibly TRBD1 (6 bases). The length of the CDR3 is 15 residues. The V end was cut by 0 bases, the J end by 6 bases, with 9 bases between. Germline CDR1 LGHNA, CDR2 YSLEER. CDR3 in amino acids: CASSQEQGANSPLHF. CDR3 sequence (DNA): TGCGCCAGCAGCCAAGAACAGGGCGCTAATTCACCCCTCCACTTT.

The rearrangement links TRBV19 to TRBJ1-2, with D hard to call. V shed 1 base and J shed 7 bases, with 13 bases lying between them. Germline CDR1 LNHDA, CDR2 SQIVND (reference sequence). The CDR3 extends over 14 amino acids. The CDR3: CASSIAGQASGYTF. CDR3 DNA sequence: TGTGCCAGTAGTATAGCCGGGCAGGCAAGTGGCTACACCTTC.